The rows below give T cell receptor beta chains drawn from one sample of a study of OX40 agonist ivuxolimab in advanced cancers. Produced via immunoSEQ multiplex PCR; TCRdb's table is partial and in-frame only. The data hold approximately 70,000 clones, with roughly 76% observed a single time. Sample: CD4+ or CD8+ T cells sorted from blood, taken in a trial of the OX40 agonist ivuxolimab. The receptors were gathered from an adult with an advanced solid tumor such as melanoma, head and neck, liver or kidney cancer. Each CDR3 is given with its conserved first and last residue. A D gene is named only where the DNA matches it firmly. Size is omitted from some rows. Given values are once, few, many or a class for expanded clones.

V gene	D gene	clone size	J gene	CDR3 DNA	CDR3 protein
TRBV28	.	.	TRBJ1-2	TGTGCCAGCAGTTCGTATGGCTACACCTTC	CASSSYGYTF
TRBV5-1	.	.	TRBJ1-1	TGCGCCAGCAGCCTGACGAATTCGAACACTGAAGCTTTCTTT	CASSLTNSNTEAFF
TRBV4-1	TRBD1	few	TRBJ2-5	TGCGCCAGCAGCTCCACGGGGACAGAGTTTCAAGAGACCCAGTACTTC	CASSSTGTEFQETQYF
TRBV4-1	.	.	TRBJ2-5	TGCGCCAGCAGCCTAGGGGTTTGGTCTGGGAACCAAGAGACCCAGTACTTC	CASSLGVWSGNQETQYF
TRBV6-1	TRBD2	once	TRBJ2-5	TGTGCCAGCAGTGAGGGACTAGTAGGAGAGACCCAGTACTTC	CASSEGLVGETQYF
TRBV5-1	.	.	TRBJ1-1	TGCGCCAGCAGCCAACCGACCGGGAACACTGAAGCTTTCTTT	CASSQPTGNTEAFF
TRBV2	.	once	TRBJ2-7	TGTGCCAGCATTCCAGGGAGAAGATCCTACGAGCAGTACTTC	CASIPGRRSYEQYF
TRBV7-9	.	.	TRBJ1-2	TGTGCCAGCAGCTTCCAGGGGCCAACTAACTATGGCTACACCTTC	CASSFQGPTNYGYTF
TRBV30	.	few	TRBJ1-1	TGTGCCTGGAGGTTCGTTTCCAGGGGGAACACTGAAGCTTTCTTT	CAWRFVSRGNTEAFF
TRBV11-3	TRBD1	.	TRBJ2-7	TGTGCCAGCAGGATCCCGGGACAGACCTACGAGCAGTACTTC	CASRIPGQTYEQYF
TRBV19	.	.	TRBJ2-1	TGTGCCAGTAGTATACTCGATTTCGGGTACTCCTACAATGAGCAGTTCTTC	CASSILDFGYSYNEQFF
TRBV6-5	.	.	TRBJ1-6	TGTGCCAGCAGTATATCCTATAATTCACCCCTCCACTTT	CASSISYNSPLHF
TRBV7-2	.	once	TRBJ2-7	TGTGCCAGCAGCCCAAAGGGGTCGACCTATGAGCAGTACTTC	CASSPKGSTYEQYF
TRBV5-6	.	.	TRBJ1-2	TGTGCCAGCAGCCCCTTGGAATGGGCTCTCGTGGGCTACACCTTC	CASSPLEWALVGYTF
TRBV19	.	.	TRBJ2-3	TGTGCCAGTAGTACTGACCCCGGGGGAAGTACGCAGTATTTT	CASSTDPGGSTQYF
TRBV7-9	.	.	TRBJ2-6	TGTGCCAGCAGCTTAGGAGGAGGGGCTGGGGCCAACGTCCTGACTTTC	CASSLGGGAGANVLTF
TRBV19	TRBD2	.	TRBJ2-2	TGTGCCAGTAGTATAGGACTAGCGGCTACCGGGGAGCTGTTTTTT	CASSIGLAATGELFF
TRBV5-4	.	once	TRBJ1-1	TGTGCCAGCAGCTTGGGGTCCCTCAGGTCCGGTGCTTCTGAAGCTTTCTTT	CASSLGSLRSGASEAFF
TRBV28	.	.	TRBJ2-7	TGTGCCAGCAGGTTATATGACGAGCAGTACTTC	CASRLYDEQYF
TRBV6-1	TRBD1	.	TRBJ1-5	TGTGCCAGCAGTGAACACAGGGGATTTCAGCCCCAGCATTTT	CASSEHRGFQPQHF
TRBV19	.	.	TRBJ1-3	TGTGCCTGTCGCGTGTCGGGGGCGACTGGAAACACCATATATTTT	CACRVSGATGNTIYF
TRBV5-7	.	.	TRBJ1-1	TGTGCCAGCAGCTTGAGGACTTTCTTT	CASSLRTFF
TRBV18	.	.	TRBJ2-7	TGTGCCAGCTCACCAACCGGGCCCTACGAGCAGTACTTC	CASSPTGPYEQYF
TRBV28	TRBD1	once	TRBJ2-1	TGTGCCAGCAGCCAGAGGGGGCTAAACTCCTACAATGAGCAGTTCTTC	CASSQRGLNSYNEQFF
TRBV9	.	.	TRBJ2-5	TGTGCCAGCAGCGTGACAGGACAAGAGACCCAGTACTTC	CASSVTGQETQYF
TRBV11-2	.	few	TRBJ2-7	TGTGCCAGCAGCCCGTGGACCCCGACGGGTGCATGGGAGCAGTACTTC	CASSPWTPTGAWEQYF
TRBV7-9	.	few	TRBJ1-2	TGTGCCAGCAGCTCAGGGGCGGGTAAAAACTATGGCTACACCTTC	CASSSGAGKNYGYTF
TRBV10-3	TRBD1	.	TRBJ1-1	TGTGCCACGCAACGGGACAGGGGGCGAGAAGCTTTCTTT	CATQRDRGREAFF
TRBV30	.	once	TRBJ1-5	TGTGCCTGCCGGGGCGGGGAAGGGCAGCCCCAGCATTTT	CACRGGEGQPQHF
TRBV11-3	.	.	TRBJ1-2	TGTGCCAGCAGCTTAAGGGGCAACTATGGCTACACCTTC	CASSLRGNYGYTF
TRBV20-1	.	.	TRBJ1-2	TGCAGACCAGCGGGCTACACCTTC	CRPAGYTF
TRBV11-1	TRBD1	few	TRBJ2-7	TGTGCCAGCAGCTTAGCCGGGACAGGGGGCTTCGAGCAGTACTTC	CASSLAGTGGFEQYF
TRBV19	TRBD1	.	TRBJ1-2	TGTGCCAGTAGTGACCGGGACAGGGACTATGGCTACACCTTC	CASSDRDRDYGYTF
TRBV6-6	.	few	TRBJ2-7	TGTGCCAGCAGTCGCGGGACTGATGCCTACGAGCAGTACTTC	CASSRGTDAYEQYF
TRBV5-8	.	once	TRBJ1-1	TGTGCCAGCAGCGTCACAATAATTGGGGTTTTCAGCCGGGACACTGAAGCTTTCTTT	CASSVTIIGVFSRDTEAFF
TRBV19	TRBD1	.	TRBJ1-5	TGTGCCAGTAGACCAGGGGGGCGCTTGGGTCAGCCCCAGCATTTT	CASRPGGRLGQPQHF
TRBV10-3	TRBD1	once	TRBJ2-5	TGTGCCATCAGTACCGGGACAGGACAAGAGACCCAGTACTTC	CAISTGTGQETQYF
TRBV30	.	.	TRBJ1-1	TGTGCCTGGAGTGTATATATACCCTTCAGGGGAATCCCTGAAGCTTTCTTT	CAWSVYIPFRGIPEAFF
TRBV5-6	TRBD1	.	TRBJ1-5	TGTGCCAGCAGCTTTACCGGGACAGGAAATCAGCCCCAGCATTTT	CASSFTGTGNQPQHF
TRBV15	.	.	TRBJ2-7	TGTGCCACCAGCGGTCGGTTGGGGGCCAACGAGCAGTACTTC	CATSGRLGANEQYF
TRBV9	TRBD2	few	TRBJ2-7	TGTGCCAGCAGCTTCCGACTAGCGGCGACTTTCTACGAGCAGTACTTC	CASSFRLAATFYEQYF
TRBV6-1	TRBD1	once	TRBJ1-1	TGTGCCAGCAGTGGACAGGGGAACACTGAAGCTTTCTTT	CASSGQGNTEAFF
TRBV19	.	.	TRBJ1-1	TGTGCCAGTAGTAGAGGGGGTATCGTCTTAAACACTGAAGCTTTCTTT	CASSRGGIVLNTEAFF
TRBV5-1	TRBD2	.	TRBJ2-1	TGCGCCAGCAGCTCTCTAGCGGGGGGAGTGAATGAGCAGTTCTTC	CASSSLAGGVNEQFF
TRBV15	.	.	TRBJ1-1	TGTGCCACCAGCAGAGATCGAACAGGGCGGACTGAAGCTTTCTTT	CATSRDRTGRTEAFF
TRBV6-1	TRBD1	.	TRBJ1-5	TGTGCCAGCAGTGAAGCAAGACAGGGGGGGCGGCAGCCCCAGCATTTT	CASSEARQGGRQPQHF
TRBV7-8	.	.	TRBJ1-5	TGTGCCAGCAGCTCCCAGGAGGATCAGCCCCAGCATTTT	CASSSQEDQPQHF
TRBV6-1	.	.	TRBJ1-1	TGTGCCAGCAGCAGAGGGGGGGGAGGGAACACTGAAGCTTTCTTT	CASSRGGGGNTEAFF